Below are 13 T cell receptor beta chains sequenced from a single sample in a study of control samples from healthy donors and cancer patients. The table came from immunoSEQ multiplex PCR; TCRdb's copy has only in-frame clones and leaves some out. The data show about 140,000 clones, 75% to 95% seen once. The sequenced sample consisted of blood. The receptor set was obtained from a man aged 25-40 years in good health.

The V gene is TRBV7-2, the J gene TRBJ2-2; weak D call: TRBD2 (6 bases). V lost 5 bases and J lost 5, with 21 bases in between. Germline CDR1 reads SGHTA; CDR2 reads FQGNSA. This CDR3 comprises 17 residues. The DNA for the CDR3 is TGTGCCAGCAGCCCTCGCGGGACTTCAAAGGGTACCGGGGAGCTGTTTTTT. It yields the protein CASSPRGTSKGTGELFF.

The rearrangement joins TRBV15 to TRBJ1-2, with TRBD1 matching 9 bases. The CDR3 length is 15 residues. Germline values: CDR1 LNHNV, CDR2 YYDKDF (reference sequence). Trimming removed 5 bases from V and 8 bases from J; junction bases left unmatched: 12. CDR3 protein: CATSPNLDRGYGYTF. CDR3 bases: TGTGCCACCAGCCCTAATCTCGACAGGGGGTACGGCTACACCTTC.

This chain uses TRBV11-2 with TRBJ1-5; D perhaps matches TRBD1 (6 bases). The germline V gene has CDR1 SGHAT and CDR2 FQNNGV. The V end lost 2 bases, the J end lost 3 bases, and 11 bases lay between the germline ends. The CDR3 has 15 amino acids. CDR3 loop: CASSLTGNYNQPQHF. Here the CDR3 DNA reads TGTGCCAGCAGCTTAACAGGGAATTACAATCAGCCCCAGCATTTT.

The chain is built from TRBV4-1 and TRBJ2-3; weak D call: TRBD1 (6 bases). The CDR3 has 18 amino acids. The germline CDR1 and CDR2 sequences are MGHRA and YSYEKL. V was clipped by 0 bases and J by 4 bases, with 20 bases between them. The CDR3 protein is CASSQDSTWGPIADTQYF. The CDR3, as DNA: TGCGCCAGCAGCCAAGATTCTACTTGGGGGCCGATAGCAGATACGCAGTATTTT.

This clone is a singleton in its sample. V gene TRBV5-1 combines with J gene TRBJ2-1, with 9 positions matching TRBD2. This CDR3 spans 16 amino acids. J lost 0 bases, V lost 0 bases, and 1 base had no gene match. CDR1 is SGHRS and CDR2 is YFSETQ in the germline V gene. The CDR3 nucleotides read TGCGCCAGCAGCTTGGTTAGCGGGGGCTCCTACAATGAGCAGTTCTTC. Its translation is CASSLVSGGSYNEQFF.

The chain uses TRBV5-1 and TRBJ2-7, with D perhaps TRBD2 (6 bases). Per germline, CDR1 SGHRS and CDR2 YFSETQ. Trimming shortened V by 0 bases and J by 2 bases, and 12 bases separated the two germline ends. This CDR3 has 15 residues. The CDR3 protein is CASSLDWEVPYEQYF. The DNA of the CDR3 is TGCGCCAGCAGCTTGGATTGGGAGGTCCCCTACGAGCAGTACTTC.

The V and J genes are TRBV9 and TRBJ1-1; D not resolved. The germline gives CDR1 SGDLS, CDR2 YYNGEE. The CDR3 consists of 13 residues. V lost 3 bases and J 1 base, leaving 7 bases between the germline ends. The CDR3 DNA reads TGTGCCAGCAGCGCCGGACGGAACACTGAAGCTTTCTTT. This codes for CASSAGRNTEAFF.

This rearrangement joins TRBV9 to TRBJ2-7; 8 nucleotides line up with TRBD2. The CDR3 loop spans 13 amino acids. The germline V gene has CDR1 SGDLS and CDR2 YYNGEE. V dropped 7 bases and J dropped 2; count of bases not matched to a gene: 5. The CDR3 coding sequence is TGTGCCAGCGGTCGCGGGGGGCCCTACGAGCAGTACTTC. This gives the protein CASGRGGPYEQYF.

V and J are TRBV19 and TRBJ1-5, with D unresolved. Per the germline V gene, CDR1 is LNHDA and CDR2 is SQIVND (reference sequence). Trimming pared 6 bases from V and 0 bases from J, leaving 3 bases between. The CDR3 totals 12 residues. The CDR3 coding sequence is TGTGCCAGTAGATATAGCAATCAGCCCCAGCATTTT. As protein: CASRYSNQPQHF.

The DNA for the CDR3 is TGTGCCAGCAAAGTCGGCAGGGGGTCTTCCTACGAGCAGTACTTC. As protein: CASKVGRGSSYEQYF. The chain links TRBV27 to TRBJ2-7; 7 bases match TRBD1. The germline gives CDR1 MNHEY, CDR2 SMNVEV (reference sequence). Trimming removed 7 bases from V and 1 base from J; junction bases left unmatched: 10. The CDR3 runs 15 residues.

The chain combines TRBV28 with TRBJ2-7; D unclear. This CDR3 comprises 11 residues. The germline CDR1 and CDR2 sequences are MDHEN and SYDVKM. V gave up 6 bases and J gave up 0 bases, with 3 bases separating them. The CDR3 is CASRSSYEQYF. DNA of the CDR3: TGTGCCAGCAGGTCCTCCTACGAGCAGTACTTC.

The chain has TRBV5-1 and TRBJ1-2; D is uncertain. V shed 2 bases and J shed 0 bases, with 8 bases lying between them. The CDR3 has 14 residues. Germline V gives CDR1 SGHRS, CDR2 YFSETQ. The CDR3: CASSFQNSNYGYTF. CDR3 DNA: TGCGCCAGCAGCTTTCAGAATTCTAACTATGGCTACACCTTC.

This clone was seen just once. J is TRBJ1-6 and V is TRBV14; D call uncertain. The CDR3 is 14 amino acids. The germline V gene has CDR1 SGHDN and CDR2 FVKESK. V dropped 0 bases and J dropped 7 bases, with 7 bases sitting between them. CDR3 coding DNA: TGTGCCAGCAGCCAAGAGATGCGGAATTCACCCCTCCACTTT. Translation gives CASSQEMRNSPLHF.